This section outlines one T cell receptor beta chain sequence together with its context. V lost 4 bases and J lost 2; bases outside the gene matches: 9. The germline V gene has CDR1 SGHAT and CDR2 FQNNGV. This CDR3 is built from 16 residues. Profiled with immunoSEQ multiplex PCR; TCRdb holds only in-frame clones, not every one. The data hold about 230,000 clones, with 85% to 90% observed a single time. The data belong to a study of blood T cell repertoires in COVID-19. This sequence joins TRBV11-2 and TRBJ1-2; 8 nucleotides match TRBD1. The sequenced sample consisted of peripheral blood. The TCR was taken from a man aged 50-60 years with COVID-19, enrolled during active disease. CDR3 in DNA: TGTGCCAGCAGCTCGAGTTGGCAGGGGGCAAACTATGGCTACACCTTC. Its protein product is CASSSSWQGANYGYTF.